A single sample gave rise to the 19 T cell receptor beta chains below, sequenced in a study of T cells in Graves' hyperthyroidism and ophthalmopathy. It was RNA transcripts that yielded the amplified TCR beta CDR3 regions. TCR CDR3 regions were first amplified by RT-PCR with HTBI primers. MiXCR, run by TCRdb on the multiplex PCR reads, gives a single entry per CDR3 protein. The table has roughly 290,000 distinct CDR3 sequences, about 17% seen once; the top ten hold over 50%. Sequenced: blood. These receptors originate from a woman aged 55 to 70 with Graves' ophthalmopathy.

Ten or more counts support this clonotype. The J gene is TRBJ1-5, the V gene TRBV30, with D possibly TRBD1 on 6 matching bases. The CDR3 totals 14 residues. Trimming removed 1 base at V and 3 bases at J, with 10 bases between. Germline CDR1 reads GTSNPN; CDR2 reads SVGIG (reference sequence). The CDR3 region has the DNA TGTGCCTGGAGTGCCGACAGGATCAATCAGCCCCAGCATTTT. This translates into CAWSADRINQPQHF.

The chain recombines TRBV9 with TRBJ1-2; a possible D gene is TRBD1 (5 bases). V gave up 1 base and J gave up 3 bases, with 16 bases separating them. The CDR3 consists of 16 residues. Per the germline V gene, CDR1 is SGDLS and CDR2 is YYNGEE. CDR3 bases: TGTGCCAGCAGCGTACCTATCCGGGGGGGGGACTATGGCTACACCTTC. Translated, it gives CASSVPIRGGDYGYTF.

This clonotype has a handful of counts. CDR3: CASSGTSEAFF. The CDR3 nucleotides are TGTGCCAGCAGTGGGACCAGTGAAGCTTTCTTT. This chain links TRBV9 with TRBJ1-1; weak D call: TRBD1 (5 bases). Germline lookup yields CDR1 SGDLS and CDR2 YYNGEE. This CDR3 is built from 11 residues. The V gene lost 5 bases and the J gene lost 7 bases, with 9 bases spanning the gap. Variable domain in full (rest from reference TRBV9 and TRBJ1-1): DSGVTQTPKHLITATGQRVTLRCSPRSGDLSVYWYQQSLDQGLQFLIQYYNGEERAKGNILERFSAQQFPDLHSELNLSSLELGDSALYFCASSGTSEAFFGQGTRLTVV.

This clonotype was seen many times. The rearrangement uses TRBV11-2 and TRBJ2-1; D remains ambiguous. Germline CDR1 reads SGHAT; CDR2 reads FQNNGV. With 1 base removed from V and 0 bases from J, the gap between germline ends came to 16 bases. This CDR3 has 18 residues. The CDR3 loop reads CASSLAMTWQFSYNEQFF. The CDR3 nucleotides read TGTGCCAGCAGCTTAGCCATGACTTGGCAGTTCTCCTACAATGAGCAGTTCTTC. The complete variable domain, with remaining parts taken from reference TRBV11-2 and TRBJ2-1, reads EAGVAQSPRYKIIEKRQSVAFWCNPISGHATLYWYQQILGQGPKLLIQFQNNGVVDDSQLPKDRFSAERLKGVDSTLKIQPAKLEDSAVYLCASSLAMTWQFSYNEQFFGPGTRLTVL.

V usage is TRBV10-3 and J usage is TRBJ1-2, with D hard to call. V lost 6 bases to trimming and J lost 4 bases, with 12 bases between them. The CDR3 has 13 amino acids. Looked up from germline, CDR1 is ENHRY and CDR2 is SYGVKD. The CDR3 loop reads CAISRTAGYGYTF. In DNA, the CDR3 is TGTGCCATCAGCCGAACAGCGGGCTATGGCTACACCTTC.

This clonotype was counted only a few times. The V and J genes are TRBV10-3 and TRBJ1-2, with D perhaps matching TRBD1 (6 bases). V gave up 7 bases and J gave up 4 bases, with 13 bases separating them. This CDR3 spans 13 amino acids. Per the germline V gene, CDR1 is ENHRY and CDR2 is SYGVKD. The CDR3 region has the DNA TGTGCCATCAATAGAGCGGGGGCCTATGGCTACACCTTC. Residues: CAINRAGAYGYTF.

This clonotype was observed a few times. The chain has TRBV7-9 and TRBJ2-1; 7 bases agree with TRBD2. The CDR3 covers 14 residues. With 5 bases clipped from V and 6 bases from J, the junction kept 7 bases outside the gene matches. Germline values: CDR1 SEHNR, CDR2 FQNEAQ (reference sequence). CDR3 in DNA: TGTGCCAGCAGCCACCCGGGACTAATCAATGAGCAGTTCTTC. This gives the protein CASSHPGLINEQFF. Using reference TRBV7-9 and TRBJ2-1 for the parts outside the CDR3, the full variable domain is DTGVSQNPRHKITKRGQNVTFRCDPISEHNRLYWYRQTLGQGPEFLTYFQNEAQLEKSRLLSDRFSAERPKGSFSTLEIQRTEQGDSAMYLCASSHPGLINEQFFGPGTRLTVL.

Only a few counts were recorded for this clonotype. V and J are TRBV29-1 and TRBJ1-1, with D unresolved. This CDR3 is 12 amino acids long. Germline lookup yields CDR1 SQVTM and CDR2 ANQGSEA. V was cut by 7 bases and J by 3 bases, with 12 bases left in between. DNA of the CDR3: TGCAGCGCTGGGTGGTTAGACACTGAAGCTTTCTTT. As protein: CSAGWLDTEAFF. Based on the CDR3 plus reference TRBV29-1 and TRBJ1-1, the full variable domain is SAVISQKPSRDICQRGTSLTIQCQVDSQVTMMFWYRQQPGQSLTLIATANQGSEATYESGFVIDKFPISRPNLTFSTLTVSNMSPEDSSIYLCSAGWLDTEAFFGQGTRLTVV.

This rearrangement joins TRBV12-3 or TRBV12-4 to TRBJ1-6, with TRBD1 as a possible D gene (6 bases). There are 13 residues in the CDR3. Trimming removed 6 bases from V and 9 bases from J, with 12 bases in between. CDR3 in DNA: TGTGCCAGCAGCGCGGACAGCGGTTCACCCCTCCACTTT. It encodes CASSADSGSPLHF.

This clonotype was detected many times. CDR3 coding DNA: TGCAGTGCTATGTCCCCCAGCGGCCTAACCTACGAGCAGTACTTC. This codes for CSAMSPSGLTYEQYF. The chain joins TRBV20-1 to TRBJ2-7; tentative D call: TRBD2 (5 bases). Germline V gene sequence: CDR1 DFQATT, CDR2 SNEGSKA (reference sequence). The CDR3 consists of 15 residues. V was trimmed by 4 bases and J by 2 bases, leaving 18 bases between them.

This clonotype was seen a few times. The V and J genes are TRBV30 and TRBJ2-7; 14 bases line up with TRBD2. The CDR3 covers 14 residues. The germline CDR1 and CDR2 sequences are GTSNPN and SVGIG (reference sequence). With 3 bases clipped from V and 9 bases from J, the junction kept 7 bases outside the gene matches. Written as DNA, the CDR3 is TGTGCCTGGAGCCCGGGACTAGCGGGAGTCGGGCAGTACTTC. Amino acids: CAWSPGLAGVGQYF. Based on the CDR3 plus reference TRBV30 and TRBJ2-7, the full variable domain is SQTIHQWPATLVQPVGSPLSLECTVEGTSNPNLYWYRQAAGRGLQLLFYSVGIGQISSEVPQNLSASRPQDRQFILSSKKLLLSDSGFYLCAWSPGLAGVGQYFGPGTRLTVT.

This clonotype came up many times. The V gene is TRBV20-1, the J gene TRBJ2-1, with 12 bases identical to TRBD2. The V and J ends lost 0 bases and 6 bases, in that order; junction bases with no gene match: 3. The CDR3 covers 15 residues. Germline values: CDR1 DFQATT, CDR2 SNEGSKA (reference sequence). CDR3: CSARDPTSGSNEQFF. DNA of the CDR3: TGCAGTGCTAGAGATCCGACTAGCGGGAGCAATGAGCAGTTCTTC.

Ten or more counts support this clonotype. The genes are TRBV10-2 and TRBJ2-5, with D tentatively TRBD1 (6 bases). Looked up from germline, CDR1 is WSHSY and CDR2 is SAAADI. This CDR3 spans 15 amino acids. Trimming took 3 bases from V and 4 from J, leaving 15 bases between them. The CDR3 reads CASSDLRQVGETQYF. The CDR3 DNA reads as TGCGCCAGCAGTGACCTCAGACAGGTTGGAGAGACCCAGTACTTC.

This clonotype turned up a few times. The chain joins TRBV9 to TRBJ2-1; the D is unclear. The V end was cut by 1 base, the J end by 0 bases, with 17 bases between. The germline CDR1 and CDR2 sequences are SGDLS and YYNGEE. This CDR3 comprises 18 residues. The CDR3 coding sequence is TGTGCCAGCAGCGTAACCCTCCGCGACGAAGGCTCCTACAATGAGCAGTTCTTC. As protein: CASSVTLRDEGSYNEQFF.

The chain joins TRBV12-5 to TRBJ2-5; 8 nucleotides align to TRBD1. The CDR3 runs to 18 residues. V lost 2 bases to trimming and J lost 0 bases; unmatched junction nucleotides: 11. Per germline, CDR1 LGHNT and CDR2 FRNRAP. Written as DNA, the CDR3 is TGTGCTAGTGGTTTGCCCTTAACCGGGACAGGCCACCAAGAGACCCAGTACTTC. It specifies CASGLPLTGTGHQETQYF.

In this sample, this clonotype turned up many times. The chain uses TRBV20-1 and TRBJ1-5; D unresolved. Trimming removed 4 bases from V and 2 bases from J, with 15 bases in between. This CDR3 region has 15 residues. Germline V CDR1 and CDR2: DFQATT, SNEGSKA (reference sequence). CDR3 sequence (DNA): TGCAGTGCTAAGGCTGGTGATAGGGGCAATCAGCCCCAGCATTTT. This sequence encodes CSAKAGDRGNQPQHF.

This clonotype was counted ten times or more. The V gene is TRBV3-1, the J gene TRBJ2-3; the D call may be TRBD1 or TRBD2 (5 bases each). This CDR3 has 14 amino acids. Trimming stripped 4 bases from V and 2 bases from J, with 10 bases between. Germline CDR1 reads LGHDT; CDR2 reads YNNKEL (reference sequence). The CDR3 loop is CASSPGTVTDTQYF. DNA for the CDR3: TGTGCCAGCAGCCCAGGGACCGTCACAGATACGCAGTATTTT.

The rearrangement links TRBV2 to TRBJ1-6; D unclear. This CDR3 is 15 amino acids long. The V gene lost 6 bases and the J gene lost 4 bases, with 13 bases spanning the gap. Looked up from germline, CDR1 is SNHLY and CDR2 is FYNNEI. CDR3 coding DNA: TGTGCCAGCAGCTCAGGCATTCCTTATAATTCACCCCTCCACTTT. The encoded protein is CASSSGIPYNSPLHF.

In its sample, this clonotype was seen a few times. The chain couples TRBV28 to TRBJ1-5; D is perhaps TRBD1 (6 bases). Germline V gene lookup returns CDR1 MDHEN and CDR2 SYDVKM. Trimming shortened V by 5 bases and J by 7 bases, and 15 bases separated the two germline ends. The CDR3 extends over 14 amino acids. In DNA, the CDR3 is TGTGCCAGCAGTACCGCCGGGACACAGCAGCCCCAGCATTTT. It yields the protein CASSTAGTQQPQHF. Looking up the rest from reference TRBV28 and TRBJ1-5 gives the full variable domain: DVKVTQSSRYLVKRTGEKVFLECVQDMDHENMFWYRQDPGLGLRLIYFSYDVKMKEKGDIPEGYSVSREKKERFSLILESASTNQTSMYLCASSTAGTQQPQHFGDGTRLSIL.